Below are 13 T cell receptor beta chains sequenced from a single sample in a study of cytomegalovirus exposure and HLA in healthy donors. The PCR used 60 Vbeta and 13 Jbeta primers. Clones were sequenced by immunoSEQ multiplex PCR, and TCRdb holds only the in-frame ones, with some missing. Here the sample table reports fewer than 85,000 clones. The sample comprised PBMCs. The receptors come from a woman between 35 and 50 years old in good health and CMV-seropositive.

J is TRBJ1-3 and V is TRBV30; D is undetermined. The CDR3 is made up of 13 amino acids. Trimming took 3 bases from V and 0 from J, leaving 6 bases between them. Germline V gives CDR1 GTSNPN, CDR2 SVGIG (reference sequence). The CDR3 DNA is TGTGCCTGGAGGTCGGGCTCTGGAAACACCATATATTTT. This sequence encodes CAWRSGSGNTIYF.

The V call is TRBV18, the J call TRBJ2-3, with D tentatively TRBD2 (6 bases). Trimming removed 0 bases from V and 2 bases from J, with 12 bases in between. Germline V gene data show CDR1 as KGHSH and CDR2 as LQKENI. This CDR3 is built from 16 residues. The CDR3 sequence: CASSPPRRGITDTQYF. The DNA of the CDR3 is TGTGCCAGCTCACCACCGCGACGGGGGATCACAGATACGCAGTATTTT.

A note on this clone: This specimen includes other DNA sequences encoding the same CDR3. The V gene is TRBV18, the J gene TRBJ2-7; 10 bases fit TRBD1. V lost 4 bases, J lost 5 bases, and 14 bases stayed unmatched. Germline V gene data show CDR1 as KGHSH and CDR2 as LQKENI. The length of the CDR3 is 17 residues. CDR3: CASSLTYGTGASNEQYF. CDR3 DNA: TGTGCCAGCTCACTTACTTATGGGACAGGGGCATCGAACGAGCAGTACTTC.

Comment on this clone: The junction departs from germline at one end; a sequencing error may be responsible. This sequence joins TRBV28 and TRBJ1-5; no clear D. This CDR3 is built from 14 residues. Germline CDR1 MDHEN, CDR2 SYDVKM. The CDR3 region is CAGSLKQRHQPQHF. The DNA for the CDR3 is TGTGCCGGCAGTTTAAAACAGAGACATCAGCCCCAGCATTTT.

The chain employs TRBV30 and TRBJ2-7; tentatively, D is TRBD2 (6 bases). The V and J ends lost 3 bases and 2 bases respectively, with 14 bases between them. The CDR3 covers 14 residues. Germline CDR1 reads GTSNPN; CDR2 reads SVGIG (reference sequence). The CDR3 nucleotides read TGTGCCTGGAGCGGGGGACTCTCTACCTACGAGCAGTACTTC. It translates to CAWSGGLSTYEQYF. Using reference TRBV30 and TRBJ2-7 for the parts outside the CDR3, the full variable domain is SQTIHQWPATLVQPVGSPLSLECTVEGTSNPNLYWYRQAAGRGLQLLFYSVGIGQISSEVPQNLSASRPQDRQFILSSKKLLLSDSGFYLCAWSGGLSTYEQYFGPGTRLTVT.

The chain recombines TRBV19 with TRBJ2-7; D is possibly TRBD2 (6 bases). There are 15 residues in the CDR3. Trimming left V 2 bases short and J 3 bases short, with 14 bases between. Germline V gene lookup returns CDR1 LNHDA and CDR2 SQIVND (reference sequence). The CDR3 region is CASSISWREYYEQYF. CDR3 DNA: TGTGCCAGTAGTATATCTTGGAGGGAATACTACGAGCAGTACTTC.

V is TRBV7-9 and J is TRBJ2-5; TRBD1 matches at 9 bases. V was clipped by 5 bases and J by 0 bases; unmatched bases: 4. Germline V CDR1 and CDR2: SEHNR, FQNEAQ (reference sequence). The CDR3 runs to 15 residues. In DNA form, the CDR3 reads TGTGCCAGCAGCGCACAGGGGGCGGACCAAGAGACCCAGTACTTC. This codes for CASSAQGADQETQYF.

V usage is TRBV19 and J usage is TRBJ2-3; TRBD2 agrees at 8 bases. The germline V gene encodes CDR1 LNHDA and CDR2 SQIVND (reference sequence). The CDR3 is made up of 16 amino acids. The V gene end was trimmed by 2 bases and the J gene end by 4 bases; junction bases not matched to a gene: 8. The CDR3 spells CASSIQREIGADTQYF. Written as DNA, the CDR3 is TGTGCCAGTAGTATACAGCGGGAGATCGGGGCAGATACGCAGTATTTT.

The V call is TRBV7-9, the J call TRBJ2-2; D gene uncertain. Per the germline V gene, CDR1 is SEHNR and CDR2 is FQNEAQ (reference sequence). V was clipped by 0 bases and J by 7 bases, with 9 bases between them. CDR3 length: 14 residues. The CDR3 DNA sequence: TGTGCCAGCAGCTTAGCTCGACTCAACGGGGAGCTGTTTTTT. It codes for CASSLARLNGELFF.

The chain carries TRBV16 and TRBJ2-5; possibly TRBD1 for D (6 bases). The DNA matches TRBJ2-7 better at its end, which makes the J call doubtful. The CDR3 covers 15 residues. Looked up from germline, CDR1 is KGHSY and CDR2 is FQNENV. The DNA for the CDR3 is TGTGCCAGCAGTCGCGGACAGCGCTCTCCCTACGAGCAGTACTTC. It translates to CASSRGQRSPYEQYF.

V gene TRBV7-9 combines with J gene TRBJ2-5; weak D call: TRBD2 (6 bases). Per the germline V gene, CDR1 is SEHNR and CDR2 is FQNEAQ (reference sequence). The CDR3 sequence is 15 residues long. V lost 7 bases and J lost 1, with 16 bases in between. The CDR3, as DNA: TGTGCCAGCACCCAAGGTCCGGGGGTCCAAGAGACCCAGTACTTC. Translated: CASTQGPGVQETQYF.

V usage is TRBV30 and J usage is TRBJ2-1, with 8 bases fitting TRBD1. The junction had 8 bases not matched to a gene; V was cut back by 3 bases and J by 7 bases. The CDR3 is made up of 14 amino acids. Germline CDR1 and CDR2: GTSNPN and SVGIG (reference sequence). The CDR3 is CAWRTGTGENEQFF. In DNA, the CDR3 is TGTGCCTGGAGAACCGGGACAGGAGAAAATGAGCAGTTCTTC. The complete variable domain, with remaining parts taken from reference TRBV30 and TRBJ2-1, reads SQTIHQWPATLVQPVGSPLSLECTVEGTSNPNLYWYRQAAGRGLQLLFYSVGIGQISSEVPQNLSASRPQDRQFILSSKKLLLSDSGFYLCAWRTGTGENEQFFGPGTRLTVL.

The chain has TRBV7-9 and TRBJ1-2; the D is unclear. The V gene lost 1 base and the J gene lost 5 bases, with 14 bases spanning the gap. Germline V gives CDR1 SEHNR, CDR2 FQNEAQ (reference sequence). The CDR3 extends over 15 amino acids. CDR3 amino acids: CASSLDYVIPYGYTF. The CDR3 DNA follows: TGTGCCAGCAGCTTAGATTATGTAATCCCTTATGGCTACACCTTC.